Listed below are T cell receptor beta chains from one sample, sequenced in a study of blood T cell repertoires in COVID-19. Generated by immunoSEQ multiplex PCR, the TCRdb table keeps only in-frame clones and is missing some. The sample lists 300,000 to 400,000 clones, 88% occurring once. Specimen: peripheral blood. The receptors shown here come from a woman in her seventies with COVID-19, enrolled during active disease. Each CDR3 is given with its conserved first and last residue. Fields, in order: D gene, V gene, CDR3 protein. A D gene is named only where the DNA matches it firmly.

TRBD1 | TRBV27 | CASSLEGAYTEAFF
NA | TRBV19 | CASSTGQTGANVLTF
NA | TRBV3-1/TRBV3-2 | CASSQVPRVGEQYF
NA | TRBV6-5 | CASSHPLTGAYGYTF
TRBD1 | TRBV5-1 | CASSFRTGGSDGYTF
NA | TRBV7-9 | CASSLARGQPQHF
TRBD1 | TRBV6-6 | CASREGQTPGGYTF
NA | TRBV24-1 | CATSDHGGAGTDTQYF
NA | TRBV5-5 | CASSLPTGWSEQYF
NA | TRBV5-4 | CASSARVGYEAFF
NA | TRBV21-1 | CASSKAPTENTEAFF
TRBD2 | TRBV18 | CASSPPAGGETQYF
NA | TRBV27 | CASSLSRGASYNSPLHF
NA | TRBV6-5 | CASSYPRDMETEAFF
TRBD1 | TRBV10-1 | CASSRDRGQPQHF
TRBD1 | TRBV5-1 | CASNGGGMNTEAFF
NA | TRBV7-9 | CASSPSQAGGIGTEAFF
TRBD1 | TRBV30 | CAWSLGQGPYEQYF